Listed here is a single TCR beta chain. What it binds is unknown. The data originate from a study of cytomegalovirus exposure and HLA in healthy donors. Study at large: Out of about 179 million T cells, an earlier analysis found roughly 100 million unique TCR beta sequences in total.

The study ran its PCR with 60 Vbeta and 13 Jbeta primers. Profiled with immunoSEQ multiplex PCR; TCRdb holds only in-frame clones, not every one. The sample has under 150,000 clones; roughly 80% are singletons. General observations from the study: The classifier was said to identify cytomegalovirus status with high specificity and sensitivity. Presence/absence results assume similar sequencing depth per donor, which may not hold.

V shed 0 bases, J shed 1 base, and the junction held 8 bases outside the gene matches. This CDR3 contains 18 residues. Germline V lookup: CDR1 MRHNA, CDR2 SNTAGT. This receptor was taken from a girl aged 2-15 years in good health and CMV-seronegative. Sequencing input: PBMCs. The V and J genes are TRBV6-4 and TRBJ2-3; TRBD2 agrees at 9 bases. Here the CDR3 reads CASSDSVHAGGGTDTQYF. The CDR3 DNA reads TGTGCCAGCAGTGACTCTGTCCATGCGGGAGGGGGCACAGATACGCAGTATTTT.